This TCR beta chain was observed in a study of shared clonotypes between healthy human individuals (dated by TCRdb to the early 2020s). Concerning the study at large: A few men and two women, aged 18 to 49 years, made up the cohort. To estimate repertoire size and how much clonotype sharing occurs between individuals, the study deeply sequenced the blood TCR repertoires of roughly 5 healthy adults. Libraries were prepared and TCR repertoires were sequenced by different laboratories using diverse techniques, in order to increase sequencing depth and limit assay-specific biases. Each donor's leukapheresis produced roughly between roughly 0.85 and 9 billion PBMCs.

The donors were healthy, HIV-negative adults who had no recently reported acute infections or vaccinations. All donors were Caucasian adults living in Nashville, Tennessee, USA. In the unsorted samples, 87 million or so PBMCs were counted, and genomic DNA was extracted using the QIAamp DNA Blood Mini kit. After blood collection by leukapheresis, PBMCs were isolated using Ficoll-Histopaque density gradient centrifugation and then cryopreserved in the vapor phase of liquid nitrogen. Using the deep immunoSEQ assay, TCR CDR3 regions were amplified from genomic DNA by multiplex PCR. Extracted genomic DNA from each cell subset was distributed evenly across all wells of several immunoSEQ 96-well plates, and each plate was treated as a replicate. Each replicate PCR for unsorted PBMC received around 330 ng genomic DNA, equal to approximately 29,000 T cell genomes. Ten immunoSEQ deep assay plates were used to sequence the unsorted PBMC genomic DNA. Purified libraries were measured with a Qubit 3.0 fluorometer, size-checked on a Bioanalyzer 2100, and measured again with the KAPA Library Quantification kit. Every immunoSEQ 96-well plate was sequenced on a dedicated single-read 150-cycle Illumina NextSeq 550 flow cell. Processing in the source paper ran as follows. Because only junctional sequences without quality scores were contained in the immunoSEQ output, filtering matching that applied to full-length reads could not be performed. Sequences were annotated with PyIR, a Python wrapper for IgBLAST v1.9, and V/J genes and CDR3 were assigned using IMGT germline references. Reads with weak V/J assignments (E-value above 1e-6), missing CDR3, stop codons, out-of-frame junctions, or ambiguous translated residues were removed. V3J clonotypes were defined as sequences sharing the same inferred V gene, J gene, and CDR3 amino acid sequence. Percentage overlap between repertoires was computed as shared unique clonotypes divided by the size of the smaller repertoire. Richness of each repertoire was evaluated using RTK rarefaction, the Chao1 estimator, and Recon v2.1 estimates of unobserved clonotypes. In TCRdb, the immuneACCESS table is reduced to in-frame sequences with V and J assigned. These tables do not hold every clone; where another copy was compared, an unresolved V gene accounts for under half, and the others remain unexplained. D and trimming come from the DNA, and the V and J calls and clone size come from that table. In this sample the table shows about 500,000 clones, 70% to 80% of which occur a single time. Jointly, the top ten make up approximately 12% of the sample.

The germline V gene specifies SGDLS as CDR1 and YYNGEE as CDR2. Taken from cysteine to phenylalanine, the CDR3 has 14 residues. The entry retains the CDR3 DNA only, 42 bases that are in frame from base 1. At the junction V is shortened by 0 bases and J by 1 base, with 6 bases in between. Of note for this clone: It lacks a known antigen. Base-call qualities are not available, and no considerably larger clone is one nucleotide away.

General findings and caveats noted by the study authors: Based on pairwise subsampling, the degree of clonotype sharing among donors was expected to be affected by sequencing depth. Sampling was limited to blood, and TCR repertoires in tissue likely differ from TCR repertoires in blood. Because the study included a small number of donors, the genetic and exposure-history diversity represented was limited.

Sequencing used PBMCs. The source is a woman in her thirties or forties in good health. Some clones in this sample may be carry-over from other donors' samples. Rearrangement joined TRBV9 to TRBJ2-3, with no confidently assigned D gene. This receptor carries the CDR3 CASSVALRTDTQYF. The bases are TGTGCCAGCAGCGTAGCTCTACGCACAGATACGCAGTATTTT.